One sample yielded the 31 T cell receptor beta chains listed below, sequenced in a study of CD8+ T cells in alopecia areata. Following extraction, RNA underwent reverse transcription to cDNA, which served as the sequencing template. The protocol was immunoSEQ multiplex PCR, while the TCRdb copy is restricted to in-frame clones and leaves out a portion. The table lists 210,000 or so clones, approximately 65% of them singletons, with about 1.2% in the top ten. Treatment indicated: oral pan-JAK inhibitor, 5-10 mg twice daily. The sample here was CD4+ T cells sorted from blood, taken around week 44, from a patient treated with tofacitinib. These receptors all stem from a human donor with alopecia areata.

The chain joins TRBV10-3 to TRBJ1-2; 10 bases align to TRBD1. V gave up 6 bases and J gave up 8 bases; unmatched junction bases: 12. CDR3 length equals 15 residues. Germline V CDR1 and CDR2: ENHRY, SYGVKD. The CDR3 reads CAIRPTGTGVEGYTF. CDR3 nucleotides: TGTGCCATCAGGCCAACCGGGACAGGGGTAGAGGGCTACACCTTC.

The chain has TRBV30 and TRBJ1-1, with TRBD1 matching 10 bases. Germline CDR1 is GTSNPN and CDR2 is SVGIG (reference sequence). The CDR3 contains 14 residues. The V segment lost 4 bases and the J segment 4 bases; nucleotides outside the gene matches: 6. The CDR3 DNA reads as TGTGCCTGGAATAGGGACAGGGGAACCACTGAAGCTTTCTTT. Protein product: CAWNRDRGTTEAFF.

Of note for this clone: Other DNA sequences in this specimen translate into the identical CDR3. The chain links TRBV15 to TRBJ1-5; D is possibly TRBD1 (5 bases). Germline CDR1 LNHNV, CDR2 YYDKDF (reference sequence). With 1 base removed from V and 2 bases from J, the gap between germline ends came to 9 bases. The length of the CDR3 is 15 residues. The CDR3 region has the DNA TGTGCCACCAGCAGAGCAGGGTACGGCAATCAGCCCCAGCATTTT. It yields the protein CATSRAGYGNQPQHF.

This clone was seen a handful of times. This sequence joins TRBV27 and TRBJ1-6; D is possibly TRBD1 (6 bases). The germline V and J ends were trimmed by 8 bases and 10 bases, with 15 bases remaining between them. This CDR3 is 13 amino acids long. CDR1 and CDR2 from the germline V gene are MNHEY and SMNVEV (reference sequence). The CDR3 region is CASQTGLFSPLHF. CDR3 bases: TGTGCCAGCCAAACAGGGCTTTTCTCACCCCTCCACTTT.

This clone was seen only once. This sequence joins TRBV19 and TRBJ2-1, with unresolved D. The V gene's germline CDR1 is LNHDA and CDR2 SQIVND (reference sequence). The CDR3 consists of 15 residues. The V end lost 6 bases, the J end lost 0 bases, and 12 bases lay between the germline ends. The CDR3: CASRPTQSSYNEQFF. CDR3 nucleotides: TGTGCCAGTAGACCCACACAGAGCTCCTACAATGAGCAGTTCTTC.

This rearrangement joins TRBV5-6 to TRBJ2-7; no clear D gene. The CDR3 totals 12 residues. Trimming pared 0 bases from V and 5 bases from J, leaving 6 bases between. Germline V gene data show CDR1 as SGHDT and CDR2 as YYEEEE. The CDR3 sequence is CASSLDPNEQYF. The CDR3 DNA follows: TGTGCCAGCAGCTTGGATCCCAACGAGCAGTACTTC.

In its sample, this clone was seen once. The rearrangement links TRBV29-1 to TRBJ2-3, with TRBD2 identical over 9 bases. After removal of 6 bases from V and 0 bases from J, the junction contained 10 bases not matched to a gene. The CDR3 is 16 amino acids. The germline gives CDR1 SQVTM, CDR2 ANQGSEA. The CDR3 DNA follows: TGCAGCGTCCAAGCGGGGGGTACTACTAGCACAGATACGCAGTATTTT. Its translation: CSVQAGGTTSTDTQYF.

J is TRBJ2-7 and V is TRBV7-2; tentatively, D is TRBD1 (5 bases). Trimming pared 6 bases from V and 1 base from J, leaving 16 bases between. CDR1 SGHTA and CDR2 FQGNSA come from the germline V gene. This CDR3 comprises 15 residues. Here the CDR3 reads CASSPQGMGSYEQYF. Written as DNA, the CDR3 is TGTGCCAGCAGTCCGCAGGGCATGGGGTCCTACGAGCAGTACTTC.

The J gene is TRBJ1-1, the V gene TRBV14; possible D gene TRBD1, 5 bases. Germline values: CDR1 SGHDN, CDR2 FVKESK. CDR3 size: 16 residues. V shed 0 bases and J shed 3 bases, with 14 bases lying between them. The CDR3 protein is CASSQDPWGRYTEAFF. CDR3 DNA sequence: TGTGCCAGCAGCCAAGACCCGTGGGGCAGGTACACTGAAGCTTTCTTT.

J is TRBJ2-1 and V is TRBV6-5; 11 nucleotides align to TRBD1. This CDR3 region has 15 residues. The V and J ends lost 6 bases and 6 bases, in that order; junction bases with no gene match: 7. CDR1 MNHEY and CDR2 SVGAGI come from the germline V gene. The CDR3 coding sequence is TGTGCCAGCAGACCACCGGGACAGGGGGTCAATGAGCAGTTCTTC. It is translated as CASRPPGQGVNEQFF.

This chain links TRBV29-1 with TRBJ2-5, with 10 bases identical to TRBD1. This CDR3 comprises 13 residues. Germline values: CDR1 SQVTM, CDR2 ANQGSEA. The trim removed 4 bases at V and 8 bases at J, leaving 7 bases unmatched. CDR3 residues: CSVGGGQGVTQYF. The CDR3 DNA reads as TGCAGCGTTGGGGGAGGACAGGGGGTAACCCAGTACTTC.

The chain uses TRBV18 and TRBJ2-1; possibly TRBD1 or TRBD2 for D (5 bases each). Looked up from germline, CDR1 is KGHSH and CDR2 is LQKENI. This CDR3 region has 17 residues. Trimming removed 6 bases from V and 0 bases from J, with 18 bases in between. In DNA form, the CDR3 reads TGTGCCAGCTCGACTGAGGGGCCGCGAAGCTCCTACAATGAGCAGTTCTTC. It codes for CASSTEGPRSSYNEQFF.

This clone was picked up one time. This sequence joins TRBV29-1 and TRBJ2-2; 7 bases are shared with TRBD1. Looked up from germline, CDR1 is SQVTM and CDR2 is ANQGSEA. This CDR3 contains 13 residues. V shed 8 bases, J shed 5 bases, and the junction held 8 bases outside the gene matches. CDR3: CSIWDSDTGELFF. The DNA of the CDR3 is TGCAGCATCTGGGACAGCGATACCGGGGAGCTGTTTTTT.

The V gene is TRBV15, the J gene TRBJ2-1; no clear D gene. Trimming left V 5 bases short and J 10 bases short, with 15 bases between. Germline values: CDR1 LNHNV, CDR2 YYDKDF (reference sequence). The CDR3 spans 13 residues. In DNA form, the CDR3 reads TGTGCCACCAGCTCCGCGTCGGTTGGGGAGCAGTTCTTC. The encoded protein is CATSSASVGEQFF. Complete variable domain (other parts from reference TRBV15 and TRBJ2-1): DAMVIQNPRYQVTQFGKPVTLSCSQTLNHNVMYWYQQKSSQAPKLLFHYYDKDFNNEADTPDNFQSRRPNTSFCFLDIRSPGLGDTAMYLCATSSASVGEQFFGPGTRLTVL.

V usage is TRBV27 and J usage is TRBJ2-3, with D uncertain. From germline, CDR1 is MNHEY and CDR2 SMNVEV (reference sequence). The CDR3 length is 16 residues. V lost 5 bases and J lost 0, with 15 bases in between. The chain's CDR3 is CASSPGSGVSTDTQYF. The CDR3 coding sequence is TGTGCCAGCAGTCCTGGGTCCGGAGTTAGCACAGATACGCAGTATTTT.

This clone was observed once. The chain combines TRBV11-1 with TRBJ1-1, with 9 bases fitting TRBD1. Trimming took 7 bases from V and 3 from J; bases not matched to a gene: 6. Germline V gene lookup returns CDR1 SGHAT and CDR2 FQDESV (reference sequence). The CDR3 has 14 residues. The CDR3 sequence: CASKRWDRDTEAFF. The DNA of the CDR3 is TGTGCCAGCAAAAGGTGGGACAGGGACACTGAAGCTTTCTTT.

The V and J genes are TRBV6-6 and TRBJ2-7; 9 positions match TRBD2. The CDR3 has 15 residues. Germline V gene data show CDR1 as MNHNY and CDR2 as SVGAGI (reference sequence). Losses at the gene ends were 7 bases for V and 6 bases for J; bases not matched to a gene: 13. This CDR3 reads CASMVPGTSSLEQYF. DNA of the CDR3: TGTGCCAGCATGGTACCCGGGACTAGCTCCCTCGAGCAGTACTTC.

The chain carries TRBV30 and TRBJ2-7; D perhaps matches TRBD1 (5 bases). Deletions cut 5 bases from V and 7 bases from J, with 21 bases between. There are 14 residues in the CDR3. Per the germline V gene, CDR1 is GTSNPN and CDR2 is SVGIG (reference sequence). CDR3 amino acids: CAWGPTSQGGEQYF. CDR3 bases: TGTGCCTGGGGACCCACCAGCCAGGGTGGGGAGCAGTACTTC. Combining the CDR3 with reference TRBV30 and TRBJ2-7 gives the whole variable domain SQTIHQWPATLVQPVGSPLSLECTVEGTSNPNLYWYRQAAGRGLQLLFYSVGIGQISSEVPQNLSASRPQDRQFILSSKKLLLSDSGFYLCAWGPTSQGGEQYFGPGTRLTVT.

This clone was recorded once. The chain employs TRBV29-1 and TRBJ1-2, with no clear D. V dropped 0 bases and J dropped 7 bases, with 15 bases sitting between them. This CDR3 contains 14 residues. In germline, CDR1 is SQVTM, CDR2 ANQGSEA. The CDR3 loop is CSVEDSYTERGYTF. The DNA of the CDR3 is TGCAGCGTTGAAGATTCTTACACCGAACGTGGCTACACCTTC.

The gene calls are TRBV7-2 and TRBJ2-4; D unclear. The V and J ends lost 5 bases and 5 bases respectively, with 10 bases between them. CDR3 size: 13 residues. The germline V gene encodes CDR1 SGHTA and CDR2 FQGNSA. The CDR3: CASSPRRQNIQYF. The CDR3 bases are TGTGCCAGCAGCCCGCGTCGGCAAAACATTCAGTACTTC.

The chain combines TRBV11-1 with TRBJ2-1; TRBD2 aligns across 10 bases. Trimming took 1 base from V and 3 from J; bases not matched to a gene: 0. This CDR3 contains 15 residues. In germline, CDR1 is SGHAT, CDR2 FQDESV (reference sequence). The CDR3 reads CASSLGLAGYNEQFF. The CDR3 DNA is TGTGCCAGCAGCTTAGGACTAGCGGGCTACAATGAGCAGTTCTTC.

The rearrangement uses TRBV7-2 and TRBJ1-4; D ambiguous. There are 11 residues in the CDR3. Trimming removed 5 bases at V and 7 bases at J, with 5 bases between. CDR1 SGHTA and CDR2 FQGNSA come from the germline V gene. CDR3 nucleotides: TGTGCCAGCAGCCAAGGTGAAAAACTGTTTTTT. This gives the protein CASSQGEKLFF.

V and J are TRBV6-6 and TRBJ2-7, with D unresolved. CDR3 size: 15 residues. Germline CDR1 is MNHNY and CDR2 is SVGAGI (reference sequence). V lost 4 bases and J 0 bases, leaving 13 bases between the germline ends. CDR3 amino acids: CASSSQTPSSYEQYF. The DNA of the CDR3 is TGTGCCAGCAGTTCACAGACTCCTTCCTCCTACGAGCAGTACTTC.

This rearrangement joins TRBV7-2 to TRBJ2-1; D may correspond to TRBD1 or TRBD2 (5 bases each). The V end was cut by 5 bases, the J end by 7 bases, with 15 bases between. Germline loops: CDR1 SGHTA, CDR2 FQGNSA. This CDR3 contains 14 residues. The chain's CDR3 is CASSRSPGPNEQFF. The CDR3, as DNA: TGTGCCAGCAGCCGATCACCGGGACCTAATGAGCAGTTCTTC.

V is TRBV19 and J is TRBJ2-3; a possible D gene is TRBD1 (6 bases). CDR3 length: 16 residues. The V end was cut by 4 bases, the J end by 1 base, with 15 bases between. CDR1 is LNHDA, CDR2 SQIVND, per germline (reference sequence). The CDR3 is CASSNRLGAGTDTQYF. CDR3 nucleotide sequence: TGTGCCAGTAGTAATAGGTTGGGGGCGGGCACAGATACGCAGTATTTT.

This clone was counted once. This chain connects TRBV4-3 to TRBJ1-2; D uncertain. This CDR3 region has 19 residues. Trimming removed 2 bases from V and 3 bases from J, with 25 bases in between. CDR1 and CDR2 (germline): LGHNA, YSLEER. The CDR3 region is CASSQSHSLDWGYDYGYTF. CDR3 DNA: TGCGCCAGCAGCCAAAGTCATTCCCTTGATTGGGGATATGACTATGGCTACACCTTC.

Only a few counts were recorded for this clone. Distinct nucleotide sequences in the sample also encode this CDR3. The chain joins TRBV5-1 to TRBJ1-6; 9 bases map to TRBD1. Unmatched junction bases numbered 1, after V lost 2 bases and J lost 7 bases. The germline V gene has CDR1 SGHRS and CDR2 YFSETQ. The CDR3 has 14 amino acids. The CDR3 DNA reads TGCGCCAGCAGCTTAGGACAGGGGAATTCACCCCTCCACTTT. It codes for CASSLGQGNSPLHF.

This clone was seen just once. This CDR3 reads CASSLVLQGNEKLFF. Written as DNA, the CDR3 is TGCGCCAGCAGCTTGGTGTTACAGGGAAATGAAAAACTGTTTTTT. The chain links TRBV5-1 to TRBJ1-4, with D possibly matching TRBD1 (6 bases). V was cut by 0 bases and J by 5 bases, with 11 bases left in between. The germline gives CDR1 SGHRS, CDR2 YFSETQ. This CDR3 region has 15 residues.

This chain connects TRBV5-1 to TRBJ2-5; a possible D gene is TRBD1 (6 bases). Per the germline V gene, CDR1 is SGHRS and CDR2 is YFSETQ. This CDR3 is 14 amino acids long. V was trimmed by 4 bases and J by 5 bases, leaving 15 bases between them. The CDR3, as DNA: TGCGCCAGCAGCCTGCAGGGGTTGGGGGAGACCCAGTACTTC. This codes for CASSLQGLGETQYF.

This chain's CDR3 is CASRSSTGDYEQYF. The CDR3 DNA reads as TGTGCCAGCAGATCTTCGACAGGGGACTACGAGCAGTACTTC. The chain recombines TRBV6-5 with TRBJ2-7, with 8 positions matching TRBD1. V was pared by 6 bases and J by 3 bases, with 7 bases of the junction left unmatched. Germline-derived CDR1 and CDR2 are MNHEY and SVGAGI. The CDR3 spans 14 residues.

The rearrangement uses TRBV5-1 and TRBJ1-1; D perhaps matches TRBD1 (5 bases). The germline V and J ends were trimmed by 4 bases and 0 bases, with 10 bases remaining between them. The CDR3 runs 14 residues. Germline assignment: CDR1 SGHRS and CDR2 YFSETQ. CDR3 bases: TGCGCCAGCAGCCCGGACACCATGAACACTGAAGCTTTCTTT. Translating it yields CASSPDTMNTEAFF. The full variable domain, in which reference TRBV5-1 and TRBJ1-1 provide the parts outside the CDR3, is KAGVTQTPRYLIKTRGQQVTLSCSPISGHRSVSWYQQTPGQGLQFLFEYFSETQRNKGNFPGRFSGRQFSNSRSEMNVSTLELGDSALYLCASSPDTMNTEAFFGQGTRLTVV.